A single sample is the source of the 2 T cell receptor beta chains below, sequenced in a study of blood T cell repertoires in COVID-19 (dated by TCRdb to about 2020). Library preparation used the immunoSEQ multiplex PCR assay. The source is immuneACCESS, and TCRdb retained only in-frame sequences with V and J called. Part of the clones is not carried over; for the studies checked, unresolved V genes explain less than half of this, and the remainder is unexplained. The sample table records roughly 260,000 clones; more than 90% of these occur just once. The ten largest account for 2.6% of the sample. The sequencing sample was made of peripheral blood. The source is a person under 35 with COVID-19, enrolled during active disease.

This sequence joins TRBV20-1 and TRBJ2-1; possible D gene TRBD2, 6 bases. The CDR3 length is 10 residues. Trimming took off 2 bases at V and 13 bases at J, with 9 bases between the two ends. From germline, CDR1 is DFQATT and CDR2 SNEGSKA (reference sequence). Here the CDR3 DNA reads TGCAGTGCTAGAAGGGACTTTCAGTTCTTC. As protein: CSARRDFQFF.

V and J are TRBV20-1 and TRBJ2-3; 7 nucleotides line up with TRBD2. CDR1 is DFQATT and CDR2 is SNEGSKA in the germline V gene (reference sequence). Trimming cost V 3 bases and J 6 bases; bases outside gene matches: 15. There are 16 residues in the CDR3. This chain's CDR3 is CSASGHPAAGQDTQYF. The CDR3 DNA reads TGCAGTGCTAGTGGCCACCCCGCAGCGGGGCAGGATACGCAGTATTTT.